The clone carrying this TCR beta chain is labeled medium-sized. J gave up 4 bases and V 1 base, and 3 bases lay outside the gene matches. Germline-derived CDR1 and CDR2 are LGHNA and YNFKEQ. This CDR3 is built from 15 residues. Clones were read by immunoSEQ multiplex PCR, and TCRdb kept only the in-frame ones, dropping some. The sample lists under 65,000 clones; roughly 93% were seen once. The data belong to a study of T cell changes during pregnancy in multiple sclerosis. This chain uses TRBV4-2 with TRBJ1-1; 10 nucleotides agree with TRBD1. The sequencing here drew on CD8+ T cells from peripheral blood mononuclear cells, taken in the third trimester of pregnancy. The receptor comes from a female donor with multiple sclerosis, enrolled in a pregnancy study. CDR3 sequence (DNA): TGTGCCAGCAGCCAAGCCAGGACAGGGGGCACTGAAGCTTTCTTT. It specifies CASSQARTGGTEAFF.